This T cell receptor beta chain was profiled in a study of cytomegalovirus exposure and HLA in healthy donors. The CDR3 has 16 amino acids. V was pared by 0 bases and J by 9 bases, with 16 bases between. CDR1 and CDR2 from the germline V gene are SGHNT and YYREEE (reference sequence). Remarks on this clone: Antigen specificity is unknown. Other DNA sequences of this sample code for an identical CDR3.

The study, taken as a whole, reports: 87-base-pair reads could not separate some V segments, including TRBV6-2 and TRBV6-3.

PCR involved 60 Vbeta and 13 Jbeta primers. Only in-frame clones appear in the TCRdb table, and some are missing; sequencing was by immunoSEQ multiplex PCR. The record lists 200,000 or so clones, of which the ten most abundant hold approximately 0.74%. All donors participated as healthy donors of bone marrow. The TCR comes from a boy between 10 and 17 years old in good health and CMV-seronegative. Sequencing was performed on PBMCs. This chain links TRBV5-4 with TRBJ1-6; maybe TRBD1 (5 bases). CDR3 protein: CASSLAVQGLFSPLHF. The CDR3 coding sequence is TGTGCCAGCAGCTTGGCGGTTCAGGGTTTATTTTCACCCCTCCACTTT.